Here is one T cell receptor (beta chain) with its context. Its antigen is not identified. It was with 60 Vbeta and 13 Jbeta primers that the PCR ran. The protocol was immunoSEQ multiplex PCR, while the TCRdb copy is restricted to in-frame clones and leaves out a portion. The sample has 150,000 or so clones, 75% to 90% seen once. The data were taken from a study of cytomegalovirus exposure and HLA in healthy donors. Trimming shortened V by 7 bases and J by 1 base, and 4 bases separated the two germline ends. From germline, CDR1 is SGHTA and CDR2 FQGNSA. The CDR3 contains 12 residues. The study sampled nominally healthy donors, though unrecorded immune exposures were likely. General study results and limits: In a later analysis, CMV-associated beta chains were mostly HLA-associated, it appeared. Reports indicated that the classifier achieved high specificity and sensitivity in diagnosing cytomegalovirus status.

Sequenced sample: PBMCs. The source is a woman aged 45-65 years in good health and CMV-seropositive. The rearrangement links TRBV7-2 to TRBJ2-2, with unresolved D. This CDR3 reads CASTMNTGELFF. CDR3 coding DNA: TGTGCCAGCACCATGAACACCGGGGAGCTGTTTTTT.